Described below is a single TCR beta chain sequence and its context. There is no known antigen for this receptor. There are no base qualities to consult, and no much larger clone falls within one base. The cohort was made up of roughly 670 healthy bone marrow donors. All cohort members were sampled while nominally healthy, although unrecorded immune exposures were likely present. The donor was CMV seronegative and belonged to the group of around 350 seronegative cohort members. A peripheral blood sample was provided by each donor, and peripheral blood mononuclear cells were used for TCR beta sequencing. The Qiagen DNeasy Blood Extraction Kit was used to extract genomic DNA from the blood cell samples. The library came from the immunoSEQ multiplex PCR assay. A mixture of 60 forward primers for TCR Vbeta segments and 13 reverse primers for TCR Jbeta segments was used in the multiplex PCR. A multiplex PCR assay on genomic DNA amplified the CDR3 region of rearranged TCR beta genes. Amplified TCR beta libraries were sequenced as 87-base-pair reads on the Illumina HiSeq System. The paper's processing steps were these. In a later analysis, roughly 80 million unique TCR beta chains were counted across the 500 to 850 repertoires, and approximately 9.9 million of these chains were shared by at least two donors. A nearest-neighbor algorithm error-corrected the raw reads and collapsed the reads into unique sequences, merging closely related sequences to remove PCR and sequencing errors. Alignment of CDR3 sequences to IMGT reference sequences was used to assign V, D and J gene segments. For a sequence to be retained, a match of at least six nucleotides to both a V gene segment and a J gene segment was required. A rearrangement was called productive if the CDR3 had no stop codons and remained in frame with V and J, and every other rearrangement was called non-productive. CDR3 was defined according to IMGT convention as the region running from the second conserved V-encoded cysteine to the conserved J-encoded phenylalanine. The earlier analysis of 550 to 650 of the donors excluded any sequence lacking an unambiguous match to a single V gene segment. An earlier analysis of approximately 590 of the donors classified V segments as functional when productive rearrangements were above 56.7% and as segregating when the standard deviation between donors was above 5%. A statistical classification framework was built to diagnose cytomegalovirus status from the catalog of TCR beta chain sequences. In a later analysis, TCR nucleotide sequences were compared against IMGT/GENE-DB human TR gene sequences so that V and J genes could be assigned. The TCRdist pipeline was used in a later analysis to assign CDR3 sequences and most-parsimonious VDJ recombination scenarios. In a later analysis, every TCR beta chain was defined by the combination of its CDR3 amino acid sequence and its V-gene family, and reads without a unique V-gene family were dropped. A later analysis removed roughly 590 highly shared, low-generation-probability nucleotide sequences to deal with suspected cross-contamination and a sequencing artifact. In a later analysis, a clonal expansion index was calculated for each public chain from normalized within-repertoire ranks of inferred template counts. In a later analysis, generation probabilities were computed with a VDJ recombination model fitted to out-of-frame rearrangements, and the resulting probabilities were checked against IGoR. A later analysis scored TCR-TCR, TCR-HLA and TCR-CMV co-occurrence with hypergeometric tests, applying a repertoire-size bias correction to TCR pairs. To estimate false discovery rates, a later analysis permuted the HLA or CMV assignments 20 times. In a later analysis, co-occurring TCRs were grouped with DBSCAN, and TCRdist sequence similarity was added when clustering was performed within HLA-allele-positive subsets. Co-occurrence clustering excluded repertoires with fewer than 30,000 or more than 120,000 public chains, plus five with anomalous nucleotide sharing. This immuneACCESS table, as held by TCRdb, lists in-frame sequences with V and J called but not all clones. Of the missing ones, under half trace to an unresolved V gene in checked studies; the others have no known cause. V, J and clone size were drawn from that table, and D and trimming were deduced from the DNA. The sample table holds 150,000 to 200,000 clones, of which just over 75% were seen once. The ten largest clones capture roughly 2% of the sample.

The entry originates in a study of cytomegalovirus exposure and HLA in healthy donors (TCRdb year 2017). About the investigation overall: In an earlier analysis of 550 to 750 of the donors, 250 to 350 Gb of sequence data and some 100 million unique TCR beta sequences from some 170 million T cells were reported. Every repertoire in the discovery cohort had been generated on one and the same sequencing platform. In addition to the first cohort of about 650 subjects, a separate validation cohort of approximately 130 different subjects was used. The study used immunosequencing to profile the T cell repertoires of about 670 subjects and linked those repertoires to cytomegalovirus serostatus. In the later analysis, no new phenotypic data were used to find candidate immune exposures; instead, reliance was placed on TCR beta sequences and their occurrence across donors. The number of typed donors differed by locus: about 620-630 for A, B, C, DRB1 and DQB1; some 540 for DQA1; 606 for DPA1; and roughly 450 for DPB1. In a later analysis, previously published TCR beta repertoires from more than 500 donors were re-analyzed and high-resolution HLA genotyping was added so that TCR occurrence patterns could be studied. The aim of the study was to test whether cataloging public T cell receptors could identify signatures of past pathogen exposure. Across about 370 genotyped donors of the cohort, an average of approximately 200,000 unique TCR beta nucleotide sequences per donor were sequenced, and approximately 19% of those sequences were non-productive. Genome-wide SNP genotypes for about 60% of the 666 donors were used in a later genetic analysis, which treated that subset as a discovery cohort. Of the 398 genotyped donors, 75% to 85% were placed in the genetic ancestry cluster associated with self-reported Caucasian donors. To predict cytomegalovirus infection status, the study brought together high-throughput TCR immunosequencing, statistical association of individual TCRs with disease status, and machine learning. About 300 gigabases of sequencing data and about 92 million unique TCR sequences made up an early release that covered several hundred HLA-typed donors. About five DR-DQ haplotypes were treated as single units for association and clustering because of strong linkage in the cohort. An earlier analysis of 500 to 650 of the donors applied high-throughput TCR beta sequencing to assess whether each TCR beta V gene segment acted as functional or pseudogenic. Alongside the repertoire data, information on donor age, sex, ethnicity and CMV serostatus was compiled. HLA typing included class I and class II loci at four-digit resolution. Study-wide conclusions, independent of this receptor: In a later analysis, the rate of TCR association differed among HLA loci, with DRB1 alleles having the most associated TCRs and HLA-C alleles having the fewest. While some public TCRs were present in many individuals, most TCR sequences turned up only very rarely across donors. When HLA alleles, especially DR and DQ, strongly co-occurred, attributing TCR associations to individual alleles was difficult. Because HLA typing was missing for some donors at each locus, association tests included only the typed subset. The earlier analysis of 450 to 700 of the donors excluded about 16 rarely observed V segments, including chromosome 9 orphons, because counts were too low. A later analysis found that HLA-associated TCR beta chains were more clonally expanded and had lower generation probabilities than equally common non-associated chains. The study listed 170 or so TCR beta chains as associated with cytomegalovirus. It was suggested by the authors that the approach could potentially be generalized to other disease states and immunological phenotypes. The only immune exposure information available for the cohort was CMV serostatus. A further reported finding was that TCR beta sequences accurately predicted the HLA-A and HLA-B alleles for most subjects in the first cohort. In a later genetic analysis, fewer N-insertions in productive TCRs were reported among donors in an Asian-associated ancestry cluster than the roughly 640-donor mean. V-gene and J-gene trimming of TCR beta chains was associated with a missense DCLRE1C variant in a later genetic analysis, and the association was replicated in an independent cohort. Roughly uniform sequencing depth across donors was assumed in presence/absence analyses, although this assumption may not hold. In vitro tests confirmed that a few of the cytomegalovirus-associated TCR beta chains recognize cytomegalovirus antigens. The sequencing pipeline was judged likely to have produced a cluster of highly shared sequence variants as a technical artifact. Linkage disequilibrium might explain the correlated functional status among segregating V segments, but an unknown experimental factor could not be excluded. In an earlier analysis of about 550 of the donors, most TCR beta V segments were observed in productive rearrangements about 90% or about 30% of the time, broadly matching IMGT annotations. In this cohort, only TCR beta chains were sequenced, and detectable features were limited by the absence of alpha or paired-chain data. In both the original and validation cohorts, the classifier was reported to diagnose cytomegalovirus status with high specificity and sensitivity. Specific HLA alleles were associated with 15,000 to 20,000 TCR beta sequences at a false discovery rate of 0.05 in a later analysis. Some IMGT-functional V segments, including TRBV6-2 and TRBV6-3, could not be distinguished by the 87-base-pair reads and were therefore excluded. According to a later analysis, parvovirus B19, influenza, CMV and Epstein-Barr virus appeared linked to several top co-occurrence clusters. According to a later analysis, most CMV-associated TCR beta chains appeared to be HLA-restricted, and the HLA associations seemed to be driven largely by CMV exposure.

V is cut back by 1 base and J by 5 bases, with 11 bases in the junction unmatched. The CDR3 has 18 amino acids, counting the end cysteine and phenylalanine. Of all the DNA, just the CDR3 is kept, 54 bases in frame from base 1. From the germline V gene, CDR1 is MGHRA and CDR2 is YSYEKL. The sequenced material came from PBMCs. The receptor was isolated from a man aged 25 to 40 in good health and CMV-seronegative. The rearranged segments are TRBV4-1 and TRBJ2-2; 9 central nucleotides agree with TRBD2. The DNA sequence reads TGCGCCAGCAGCCAAGTACCAGCGGGAGGCCCGAGTACCGGGGAGCTGTTTTTT. Translated, it reads CASSQVPAGGPSTGELFF.